This TCR beta chain was recorded in a study of shared clonotypes between healthy human individuals. Healthy HIV-negative adults with no recent acute infections or vaccinations were recruited as donors. Germline V CDR1 and CDR2: WSHSY, SAAADI. This CDR3 spans 15 amino acids. The V and J ends lost 4 bases and 3 bases, in that order; junction bases with no gene match: 8. Study conclusions and caveats: Non-shared clonotypes showed lower generation probabilities than clonotypes common to all four donors.

With regard to this clone: Its matching antigen is unknown.

The sorted-subset replicate PCRs were given around 200 ng DNA, which is about 30,000 T cell genomes. Original analysis: From ImmunoSEQ came sequences covering only the junction and carrying no quality scores, so filtering differed. Profiled with immunoSEQ multiplex PCR; TCRdb holds only in-frame clones, not every one. The V and J calls and the clone size are those of that table, but D and trimming were determined from the DNA. This table holds 300,000 or so clones, 74% found once. This TCR was sampled from a young man in good health. The rearrangement joins TRBV10-2 to TRBJ2-7; 8 bases are shared with TRBD2. Sequences were obtained from memory CD4+ T cells sorted from blood. Subset noted: CD45RA-negative fraction. The CDR3 sequence is CASSGREGRGYEQYF. The CDR3 DNA is TGCGCCAGCAGTGGACGGGAGGGGAGGGGCTACGAGCAGTACTTC.